Reported below is one T cell receptor (beta chain). Its antigen is not identified. The CDR3 is 14 residues long. Germline values: CDR1 SGHRS, CDR2 YFSETQ. V lost 4 bases and J 2 bases, leaving 7 bases between the germline ends. The data originate from a study of T cells in localized non-small cell lung cancer. Findings and caveats of the study: The study found T cell clonality highest in uninvolved adjacent lung, above tumor.

Data came from immunoSEQ multiplex PCR; TCRdb stores just in-frame clones and leaves some out. The table includes about 12,000 clones, approximately 82% detected once. This chain joins TRBV5-1 and TRBJ2-6; D gene unclear. Here the sequenced sample was peripheral blood, taken before any cancer treatment. This clonotype was obtained from a male donor at least 60 years old with stage I lung adenocarcinoma. The CDR3 DNA reads as TGCGCCAGCAGCCCCATGCCTGGGGCCAACGTCCTGACTTTC. Amino acids: CASSPMPGANVLTF.